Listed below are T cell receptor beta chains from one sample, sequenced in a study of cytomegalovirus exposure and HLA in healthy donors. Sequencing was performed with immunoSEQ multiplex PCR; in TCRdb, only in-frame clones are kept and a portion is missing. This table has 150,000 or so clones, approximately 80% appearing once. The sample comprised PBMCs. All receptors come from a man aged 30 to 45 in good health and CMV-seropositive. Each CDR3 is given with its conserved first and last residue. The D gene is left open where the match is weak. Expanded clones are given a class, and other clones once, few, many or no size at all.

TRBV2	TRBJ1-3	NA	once	CASSEGGFSGNTIYF	TGTGCCAGCAGTGAAGGCGGATTCTCTGGAAACACCATATATTTT
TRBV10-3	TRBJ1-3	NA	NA	CAMRQVLSGNTIYF	TGTGCCATGCGACAGGTTCTCTCTGGAAACACCATATATTTT
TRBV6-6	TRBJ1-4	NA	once	CASSYSKGGFWEKLFF	TGTGCCAGCAGTTACTCGAAAGGGGGTTTTTGGGAAAAACTGTTTTTT
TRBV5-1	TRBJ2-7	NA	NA	CASSLDLSGQQVSYEQYF	TGCGCCAGCAGCTTGGATCTTTCTGGACAGCAGGTCTCCTACGAGCAGTACTTC
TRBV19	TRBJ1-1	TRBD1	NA	CASSTRQGFTEAFF	TGTGCCAGTAGTACCCGACAGGGATTCACTGAAGCTTTCTTT
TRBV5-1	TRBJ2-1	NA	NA	CASSLWPNEQFF	TGCGCCAGCAGCTTGTGGCCCAATGAGCAGTTCTTC
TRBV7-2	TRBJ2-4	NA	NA	CASSFGLGAIQYF	TGTGCCAGCAGCTTCGGATTAGGGGCAATTCAGTACTTC
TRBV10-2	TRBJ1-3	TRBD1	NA	CASSFPDRGRGNTIYF	TGCGCCAGCAGTTTCCCGGACAGGGGGAGAGGAAACACCATATATTTT
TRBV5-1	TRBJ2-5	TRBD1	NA	CASKDYGTGYRTQYF	TGCGCCAGCAAAGATTACGGGACAGGGTATAGGACCCAGTACTTC
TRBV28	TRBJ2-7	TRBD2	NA	CASLKGLAGSEQYF	TGTGCCAGCCTAAAGGGACTAGCGGGTAGCGAGCAGTACTTC
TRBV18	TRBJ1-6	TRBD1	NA	CASSRGQGDSPLHF	TGTGCCAGCTCTAGGGGACAGGGTGATTCACCCCTCCACTTT
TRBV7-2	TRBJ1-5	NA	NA	CASSLDSSNQPQHF	TGTGCCAGCAGCTTAGACAGCAGCAATCAGCCCCAGCATTTT
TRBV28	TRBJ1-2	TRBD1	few	CASKTLRGLFGYTF	TGTGCCAGCAAAACACTAAGGGGGCTTTTTGGCTACACCTTC
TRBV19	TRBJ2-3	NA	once	CASSITSRSYTDTQYF	TGTGCCAGTAGTATTACTAGCAGATCCTACACAGATACGCAGTATTTT
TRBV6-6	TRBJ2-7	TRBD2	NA	CASSYSPGRAYEQYF	TGTGCCAGCAGTTACTCACCCGGGAGGGCCTACGAGCAGTACTTC
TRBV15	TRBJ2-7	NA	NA	CATRTGSSYEQYF	TGTGCCACTCGAACCGGTTCCTCCTACGAGCAGTACTTC
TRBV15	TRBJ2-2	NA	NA	CATSSDRNTGELFF	TGTGCCACCAGCAGCGACAGAAACACCGGGGAGCTGTTTTTT
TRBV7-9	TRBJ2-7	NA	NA	CASSLSGLDEQYF	TGTGCCAGCAGCTTATCAGGGTTGGACGAGCAGTACTTC
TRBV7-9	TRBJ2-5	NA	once	CASTLAPTGETQYF	TGTGCCAGCACACTAGCTCCCACGGGAGAGACCCAGTACTTC
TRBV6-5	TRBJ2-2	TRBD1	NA	CASRAGTGTGELFF	TGTGCCAGCAGGGCCGGGACAGGGACCGGGGAGCTGTTTTTT
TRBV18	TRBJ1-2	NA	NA	CASSPYRGNYGYTF	TGTGCCAGCTCACCATATAGGGGAAACTATGGCTACACCTTC
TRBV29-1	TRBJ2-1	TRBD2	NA	CSVEGVGGSYNEQFF	TGCAGCGTTGAAGGTGTGGGAGGGTCCTACAATGAGCAGTTCTTC